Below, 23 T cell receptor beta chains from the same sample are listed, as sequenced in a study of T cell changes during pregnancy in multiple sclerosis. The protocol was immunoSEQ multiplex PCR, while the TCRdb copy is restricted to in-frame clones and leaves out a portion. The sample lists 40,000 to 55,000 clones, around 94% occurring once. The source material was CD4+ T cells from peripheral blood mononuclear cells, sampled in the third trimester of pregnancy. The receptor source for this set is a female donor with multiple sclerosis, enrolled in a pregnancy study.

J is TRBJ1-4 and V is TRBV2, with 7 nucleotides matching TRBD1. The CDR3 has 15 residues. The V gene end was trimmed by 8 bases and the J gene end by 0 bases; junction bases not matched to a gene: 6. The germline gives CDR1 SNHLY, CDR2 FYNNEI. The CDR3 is CASSGGAATNEKLFF. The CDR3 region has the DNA TGTGCCAGCTCAGGGGGAGCGGCAACTAATGAAAAACTGTTTTTT.

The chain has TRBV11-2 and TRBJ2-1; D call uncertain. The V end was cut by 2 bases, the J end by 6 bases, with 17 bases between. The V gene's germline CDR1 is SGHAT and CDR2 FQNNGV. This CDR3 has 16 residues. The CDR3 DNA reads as TGTGCCAGCAGCTTACGCGGCCGGGTATTCGGCAATGAGCAGTTCTTC. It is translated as CASSLRGRVFGNEQFF. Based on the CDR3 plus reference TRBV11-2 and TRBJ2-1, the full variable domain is EAGVAQSPRYKIIEKRQSVAFWCNPISGHATLYWYQQILGQGPKLLIQFQNNGVVDDSQLPKDRFSAERLKGVDSTLKIQPAKLEDSAVYLCASSLRGRVFGNEQFFGPGTRLTVL.

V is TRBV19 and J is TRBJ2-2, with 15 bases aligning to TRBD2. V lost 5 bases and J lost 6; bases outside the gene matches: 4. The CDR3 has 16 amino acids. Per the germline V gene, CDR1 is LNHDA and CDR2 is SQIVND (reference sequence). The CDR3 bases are TGTGCCAGTAGTGCTCGGACTAGCGGGGGGGCCGGGGAGCTGTTTTTT. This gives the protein CASSARTSGGAGELFF.

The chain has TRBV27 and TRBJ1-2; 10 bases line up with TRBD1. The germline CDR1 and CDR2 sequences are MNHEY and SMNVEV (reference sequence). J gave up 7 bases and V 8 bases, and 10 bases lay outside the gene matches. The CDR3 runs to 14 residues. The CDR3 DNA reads TGTGCCAGCGGACGACAGGGGGCGCAGGGTGGCTACACCTTC. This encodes CASGRQGAQGGYTF.

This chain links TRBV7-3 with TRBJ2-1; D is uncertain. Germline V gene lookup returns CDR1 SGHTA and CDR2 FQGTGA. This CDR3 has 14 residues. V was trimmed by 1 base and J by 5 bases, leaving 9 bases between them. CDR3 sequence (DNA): TGTGCCAGCAGCTTAATGGCTTCCCACAATGAGCAGTTCTTC. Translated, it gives CASSLMASHNEQFF.

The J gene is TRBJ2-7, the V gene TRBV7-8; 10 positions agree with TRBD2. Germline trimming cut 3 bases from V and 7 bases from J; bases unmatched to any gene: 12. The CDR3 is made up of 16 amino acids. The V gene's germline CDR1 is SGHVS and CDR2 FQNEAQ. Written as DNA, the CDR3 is TGTGCCAGCAGCTTCGGTAGCGGGGGGTATTCGGGGGAGCAGTACTTC. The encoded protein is CASSFGSGGYSGEQYF.

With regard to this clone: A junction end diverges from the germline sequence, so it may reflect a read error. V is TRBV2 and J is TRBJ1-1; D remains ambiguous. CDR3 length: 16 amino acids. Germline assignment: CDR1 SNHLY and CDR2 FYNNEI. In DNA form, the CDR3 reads TGTGCCTGCAGTGCTACCGGGAGGGTCGTGAACACTGAAGCTTTCTTT. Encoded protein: CACSATGRVVNTEAFF.

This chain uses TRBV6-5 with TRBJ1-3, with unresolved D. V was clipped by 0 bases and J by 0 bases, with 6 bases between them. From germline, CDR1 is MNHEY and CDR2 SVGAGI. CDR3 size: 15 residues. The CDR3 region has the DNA TGTGCCAGCAGTTACTCGAGGGACTCTGGAAACACCATATATTTT. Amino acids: CASSYSRDSGNTIYF.

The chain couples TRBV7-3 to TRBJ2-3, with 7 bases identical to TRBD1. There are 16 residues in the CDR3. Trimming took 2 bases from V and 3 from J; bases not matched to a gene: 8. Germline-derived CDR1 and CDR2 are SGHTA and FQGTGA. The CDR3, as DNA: TGTGCCAGCAGCTTAGGGCAGGGGGTAAGGACAGATACGCAGTATTTT. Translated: CASSLGQGVRTDTQYF.

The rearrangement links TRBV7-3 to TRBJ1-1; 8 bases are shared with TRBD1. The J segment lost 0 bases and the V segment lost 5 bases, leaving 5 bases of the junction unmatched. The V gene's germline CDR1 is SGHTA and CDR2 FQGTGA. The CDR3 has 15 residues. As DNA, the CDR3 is TGTGCCAGCAGCCCCCGACAGGGGTTGAACACTGAAGCTTTCTTT. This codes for CASSPRQGLNTEAFF.

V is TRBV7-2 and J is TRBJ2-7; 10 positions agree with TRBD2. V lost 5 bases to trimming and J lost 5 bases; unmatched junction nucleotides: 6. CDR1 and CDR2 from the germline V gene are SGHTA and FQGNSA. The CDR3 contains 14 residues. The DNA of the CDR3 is TGTGCCAGCAGCCCAGGGGGACTAGCGAACGAGCAGTACTTC. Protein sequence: CASSPGGLANEQYF.

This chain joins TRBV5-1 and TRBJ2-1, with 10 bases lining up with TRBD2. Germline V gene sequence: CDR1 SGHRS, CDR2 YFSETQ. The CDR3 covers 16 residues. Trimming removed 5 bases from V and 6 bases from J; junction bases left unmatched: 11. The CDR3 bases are TGCGCCAGCAGTCCGCTAGCGGGGGCAACAGGCAATGAGCAGTTCTTC. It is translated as CASSPLAGATGNEQFF.

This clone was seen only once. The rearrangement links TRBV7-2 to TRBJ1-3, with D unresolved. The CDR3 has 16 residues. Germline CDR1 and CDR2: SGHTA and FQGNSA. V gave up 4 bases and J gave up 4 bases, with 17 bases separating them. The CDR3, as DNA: TGTGCCAGCAGCTCCGGCCCCCTGAGGGTAGGAAACACCATATATTTT. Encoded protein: CASSSGPLRVGNTIYF.

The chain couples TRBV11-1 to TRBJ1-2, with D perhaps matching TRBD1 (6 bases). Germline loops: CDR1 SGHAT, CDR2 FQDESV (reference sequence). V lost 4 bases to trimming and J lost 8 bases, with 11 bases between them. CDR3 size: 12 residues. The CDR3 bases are TGTGCCAGCAGCTCACAGGGACGGGGCTACACCTTC. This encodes CASSSQGRGYTF.

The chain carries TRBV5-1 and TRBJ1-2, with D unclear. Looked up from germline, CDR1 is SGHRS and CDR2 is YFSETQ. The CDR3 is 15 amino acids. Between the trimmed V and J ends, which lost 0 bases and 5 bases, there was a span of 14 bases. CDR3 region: CASSLAGNFGYGYTF. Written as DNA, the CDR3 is TGCGCCAGCAGCTTGGCAGGCAACTTTGGGTATGGCTACACCTTC.

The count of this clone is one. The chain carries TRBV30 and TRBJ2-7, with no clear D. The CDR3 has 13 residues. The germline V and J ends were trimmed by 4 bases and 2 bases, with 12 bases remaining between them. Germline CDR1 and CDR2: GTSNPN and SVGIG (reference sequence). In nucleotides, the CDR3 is TGTGCCTGGAACTTAAGGAGACCCTACGAGCAGTACTTC. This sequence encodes CAWNLRRPYEQYF.

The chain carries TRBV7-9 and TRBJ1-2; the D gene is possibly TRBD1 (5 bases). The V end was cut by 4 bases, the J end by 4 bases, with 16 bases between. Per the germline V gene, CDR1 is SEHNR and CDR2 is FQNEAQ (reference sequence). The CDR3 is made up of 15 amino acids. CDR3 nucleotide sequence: TGTGCCAGCAGCTACGACAGTGCCCTGGTCTATGGCTACACCTTC. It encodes CASSYDSALVYGYTF.

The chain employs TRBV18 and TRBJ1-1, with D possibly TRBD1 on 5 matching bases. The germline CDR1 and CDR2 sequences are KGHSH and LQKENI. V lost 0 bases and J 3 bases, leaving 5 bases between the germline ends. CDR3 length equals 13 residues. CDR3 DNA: TGTGCCAGCTCACCACCAGGGGACACTGAAGCTTTCTTT. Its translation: CASSPPGDTEAFF.

The CDR3 reads CASNSRGPSSGANVLTF. As DNA, the CDR3 is TGTGCCAGCAACAGCAGGGGGCCCAGCTCTGGGGCCAACGTCCTGACTTTC. The chain is built from TRBV7-2 and TRBJ2-6; 8 positions match TRBD1. The CDR3 covers 17 residues. Losses at the gene ends were 7 bases for V and 0 bases for J; bases not matched to a gene: 8. The V gene's germline CDR1 is SGHTA and CDR2 FQGNSA.

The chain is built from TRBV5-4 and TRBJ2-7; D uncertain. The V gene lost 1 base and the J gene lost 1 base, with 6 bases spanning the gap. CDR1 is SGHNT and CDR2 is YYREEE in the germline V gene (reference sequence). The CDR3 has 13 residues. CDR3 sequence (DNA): TGTGCCAGCAGCTTGTTCACTTCCTACGAGCAGTACTTC. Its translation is CASSLFTSYEQYF.

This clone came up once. CDR3 sequence: CASVLDRRPNTEAFF. The CDR3 DNA is TGTGCCAGCGTCCTCGACAGGAGACCGAACACTGAAGCTTTCTTT. V usage is TRBV19 and J usage is TRBJ1-1; D might be TRBD1 (6 bases). This CDR3 contains 15 residues. Germline V gene lookup returns CDR1 LNHDA and CDR2 SQIVND (reference sequence). V lost 9 bases and J 1 base, leaving 18 bases between the germline ends.

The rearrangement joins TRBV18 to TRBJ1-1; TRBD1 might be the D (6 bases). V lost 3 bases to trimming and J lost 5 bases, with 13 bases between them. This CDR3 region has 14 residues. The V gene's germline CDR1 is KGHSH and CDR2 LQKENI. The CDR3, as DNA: TGTGCCAGCTCACCGAACAGGGTTGGAACTGAAGCTTTCTTT. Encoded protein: CASSPNRVGTEAFF.

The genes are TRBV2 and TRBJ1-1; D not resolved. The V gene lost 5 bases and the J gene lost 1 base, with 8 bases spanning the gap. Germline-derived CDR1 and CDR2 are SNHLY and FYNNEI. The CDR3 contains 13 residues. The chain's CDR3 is CASSSGENTEAFF. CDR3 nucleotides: TGTGCCAGCAGTTCTGGAGAGAACACTGAAGCTTTCTTT. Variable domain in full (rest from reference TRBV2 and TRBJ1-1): EPEVTQTPSHQVTQMGQEVILRCVPISNHLYFYWYRQILGQKVEFLVSFYNNEISEKSEIFDDQFSVERPDGSNFTLKIRSTKLEDSAMYFCASSSGENTEAFFGQGTRLTVV.